The 12 T cell receptor beta chains in this list originate from one sample, sequenced in a study of spatial heterogeneity in lung cancer. Study results and limitations: In tumors, expanded intratumoral alpha and beta TCR counts tracked mutation counts.

For these receptors, no antigen is known. TCRdb passed the 5' RACE reads through MiXCR, listing each CDR3 protein once. The profile shows under 20,000 distinct CDR3 sequences, roughly 6% of them singletons. Documented time point: sample taken at primary tumor resection. The sequencing here drew on lung tumor tissue, taken at surgery. The source of these receptors is a male donor with early-stage non-small cell lung cancer.

In its sample, this clonotype was seen many times. Since it is a stray read in a library aimed at alpha chains, this beta chain has a size that is not meaningful. This chain joins TRBV4-2 and TRBJ2-1; TRBD2 aligns across 10 bases. V trimming: 1 base; J trimming: 8 bases; junction bases outside the gene matches: 11. From germline, CDR1 is LGHNA and CDR2 YNFKEQ. The CDR3 spans 17 residues. CDR3 residues: CASSQGPSSGGADEQFF. The CDR3 DNA sequence: TGTGCCAGCAGCCAAGGTCCCTCCAGCGGGGGGGCCGATGAGCAGTTCTTC.

There are a few counts of this clonotype. Found in a library prepared for alpha chains, this beta chain is an off-target read, and its abundance has little meaning. V usage is TRBV25-1 and J usage is TRBJ1-2; D not resolved. The germline CDR1 and CDR2 sequences are MGHDK and SYGVNS. V was pared by 0 bases and J by 4 bases, with 12 bases between. CDR3 length: 15 residues. The CDR3 protein is CASSEYTKEGYGYTF. CDR3 sequence (DNA): TGTGCCAGCAGTGAATATACGAAAGAGGGCTATGGCTACACCTTC.

This clonotype was counted many times. This beta chain is an off-target read within a library intended for alpha chains, so its frequency means little. The chain joins TRBV7-2 to TRBJ1-6; D may be TRBD1 (6 bases). Deletions cut 1 base from V and 10 bases from J, with 11 bases between. Germline V lookup: CDR1 SGHTA, CDR2 FQGNSA. This CDR3 has 14 residues. CDR3 residues: CASSLVQGKSPLHF. The CDR3 nucleotides read TGTGCCAGCAGCTTAGTACAGGGAAAATCACCCCTCCACTTT.

This clonotype came up many times. The size of this beta chain means little, since it is a stray read in a library made for alpha chains. The chain couples TRBV2 to TRBJ2-1; D may be TRBD1 or TRBD2 (5 bases each). V lost 8 bases and J lost 0, with 8 bases in between. The germline V gene encodes CDR1 SNHLY and CDR2 FYNNEI. The CDR3 is 13 residues long. For the CDR3, the DNA is TGTGCCAGCGGGGGTAGCTCCTACAATGAGCAGTTCTTC. This encodes CASGGSSYNEQFF.

This clonotype showed up many times. The library was prepared for alpha chains; this beta chain is a stray read, so its frequency means little. The chain employs TRBV6-6 and TRBJ2-7; D remains unclear. The CDR3 consists of 14 residues. Between the trimmed V and J ends, which lost 2 bases and 2 bases, there was a span of 10 bases. The germline CDR1 and CDR2 sequences are MNHNY and SVGAGI (reference sequence). CDR3 protein: CASSYNGRPYEQYF. CDR3 nucleotide sequence: TGTGCCAGCAGTTACAACGGAAGACCCTACGAGCAGTACTTC.

This clonotype came up a few times. The size of this beta chain means little, since it is a stray read in a library made for alpha chains. This rearrangement joins TRBV6-1 to TRBJ1-1, with D possibly matching TRBD1 (5 bases). CDR3 size: 13 residues. Deletions cut 9 bases from V and 5 bases from J, with 16 bases between. Germline CDR1 MNHNS, CDR2 SASEGT. CDR3 in DNA: TGTGCCAGTGGGGCAGGGCCTGGGACTGAAGCTTTCTTT. Its protein is CASGAGPGTEAFF.

This clonotype has only a few counts. Since the library was made to target alpha chains, this beta chain is a stray read and its abundance is not meaningful. The rearrangement uses TRBV7-7 and TRBJ2-2; 12 positions match TRBD2. With 4 bases clipped from V and 0 bases from J, the junction kept 6 bases outside the gene matches. The germline V gene encodes CDR1 SSHAT and CDR2 FNYEAQ (reference sequence). The CDR3 spans 18 residues. The CDR3 reads CASSSRTSGNTNTGELFF. The CDR3 DNA is TGTGCCAGCAGCTCCCGGACTAGCGGGAACACGAACACCGGGGAGCTGTTTTTT.

In this sample, this clonotype turned up many times. Because this beta chain is a stray read in a library intended to capture alpha chains, its abundance should not be given much weight. The V call is TRBV7-2, the J call TRBJ2-5; 8 positions agree with TRBD1. The trim removed 6 bases at V and 5 bases at J, leaving 5 bases unmatched. In germline, CDR1 is SGHTA, CDR2 FQGNSA. The CDR3 has 13 amino acids. The CDR3 nucleotides are TGTGCCAGCAGGCTACAGGGGGGTGAGACCCAGTACTTC. As protein: CASRLQGGETQYF.

Concerning this clonotype itself: This beta chain appears as a stray read in a library generated for alpha chains; its size is not informative. The rearrangement links TRBV12-3 or TRBV12-4 to TRBJ1-6; TRBD1 agrees at 11 bases. Trimming took 4 bases from V and 9 from J; bases not matched to a gene: 8. The CDR3 totals 16 residues. The CDR3 bases are TGTGCCAGCAGTTCAAGGACAGGGGGCGTTGGTTCACCCCTCCACTTT. This encodes CASSSRTGGVGSPLHF.

This clonotype was counted a few times. With the library built for alpha chains, this beta chain is off target and its frequency is not meaningful. V and J are TRBV20-1 and TRBJ2-3, with D hard to call. The CDR3 has 14 amino acids. CDR1 and CDR2 (germline): DFQATT, SNEGSKA (reference sequence). Deletions cut 1 base from V and 6 bases from J, with 14 bases between. The CDR3: CSARVFGSGDTQYF. CDR3 DNA: TGCAGTGCTAGAGTCTTTGGGTCCGGGGATACGCAGTATTTT.

This clonotype appeared a few times. Since the library was made to target alpha chains, this beta chain is a stray read and its abundance is not meaningful. V gene TRBV18 combines with J gene TRBJ2-1, with 7 nucleotides matching TRBD1. The CDR3 is 15 amino acids. V dropped 5 bases and J dropped 3; count of bases not matched to a gene: 7. From germline, CDR1 is KGHSH and CDR2 LQKENI. CDR3 bases: TGTGCCAGCTCAACATCACAGGGGTACTACAATGAGCAGTTCTTC. The encoded protein is CASSTSQGYYNEQFF.

This clonotype was picked up many times. Being off target in a library aimed at alpha chains, this beta chain has a size of little meaning. The chain carries TRBV12-3 or TRBV12-4 and TRBJ2-7; 8 bases map to TRBD2. This CDR3 region has 17 residues. With V trimmed by 0 bases and J by 0 bases, 7 bases remained unmatched. CDR3: CASSLALASGPSYEQYF. CDR3 DNA sequence: TGTGCCAGCAGTTTAGCGCTGGCTAGCGGGCCCTCCTACGAGCAGTACTTC.